This T cell receptor beta chain was sequenced in a study of T cell responses to AZD1222 COVID-19 vaccine (dated by TCRdb to about 2021). Regarding the study in general: A total of approximately 250 trial participants underwent TCR sequencing, of whom about 200 had received two doses of AZD1222 and around 25 had received two doses of the MenACWY control vaccine. Trial participants were enrolled into age subgroups of 18-55, 56-69 and 70-plus years, which contained about 150, 27 and 61 TCR-sequenced participants, respectively.

Its CDR3 holds 16 amino acids, cysteine through phenylalanine. The retained sequence is limited to the CDR3, 48 bases, with the frame set at the first base. Trimming leaves V shorter by 6 bases and J shorter by 3 bases, with the junction holding 12 bases beyond the gene matches. CDR1 and CDR2 (MDHEN, SYDVKM) derive from the germline V gene. Interpreted using the paper, the time point label stands for: about 28 days (+/-7) after the second vaccine dose. AZD1222 recipients whose second dose came at about 4 weeks and those whose second dose came at about 12 weeks were combined into one group, since spike-specific TCR depth and breadth did not differ between the two schedules. Samples from vaccinated people were obtained from the UK trials COV001 and COV002, which included a single-blind randomized controlled phase 2/3 trial of AZD1222 (ChAdOx1 nCoV-19) in healthy adults. Trial participant PBMC samples were collected at day 0 and day 28 after the second dose for TCRbeta chain sequencing.

The CDR3 regions of human TCRbeta chains were subjected to immunosequencing. The original pipeline was this. Repertoire TCRs were matched against a reference library of SARS-CoV-2-specific TCRs generated with the MIRA antigen-specificity platform. Breadth was defined as the fraction of unique TCRs that were SARS-CoV-2-associated. Depth was defined as the fraction of total T cells that were SARS-CoV-2-associated. Each spike-specific TCR was assigned to its reactive spike region and to a CD4 or CD8 class using the MIRA data. Log10-transformed breadth and depth values were compared by one-way ANOVA with Sidak's multiple comparisons tests. TCRdb provides this immuneACCESS table in a form limited to in-frame rearrangements. Some clones are lacking; in checked studies, under half of them reflect an unresolved V gene, and why the rest are absent is not known. V and J calls and clone size follow that table, whereas D and trimming were derived from the DNA. This sample comprises tens of thousands of clones, 80% to 90% of them detected only once. The ten most abundant clones make up under 11% of the sample.

With regard to this clone: Its binding antigen is unknown. Base qualities are not recorded, but no much larger clone differs from it by a single base.

The full study reports these points: Because no samples from the day 14 peak response were available, repertoires could be characterized only after the peak T cell response. Most participants were white British and females outnumbered males, and the authors suggested that clonal diversity may have been underestimated. Only 5 to 7 AZD1222 recipients were SARS-CoV-2 seropositive at baseline, limiting conclusions about previously exposed vaccinees. In the small 56-69-year group, the increase in depth fell short of significance, most likely because of low power. The vaccine-associated CD4 TCRs covered the entire spike protein, and the dominant responses fell in regions 160-218 and 743-854. Nearly half of unique spike-specific TCRs reportedly recognized epitopes outside regions mutated in the B.1.351 and B.1.1.7 variants. A significant rise in spike-specific TCR breadth and depth was observed after two AZD1222 doses relative to day 0 and relative to MenACWY recipients.

The TCR was taken from an adult who received the AZD1222 COVID-19 vaccine. The sequences come from peripheral blood, collected 28 days after the second AZD1222 dose. The chain is assembled from TRBV28 and TRBJ1-1, and 8 junctional nucleotides match TRBD1. The nucleotides are TGTGCCAGCAGCCCTAGCAGGGGGCGGGGGTACACTGAAGCTTTCTTT. Protein translation: CASSPSRGRGYTEAFF.